This T cell receptor (beta chain) came from a study of blood T cell repertoires in COVID-19. Germline-derived CDR1 and CDR2 are SEHNR and FQNEAQ (reference sequence). V shed 8 bases and J shed 3 bases, with 11 bases lying between them. The CDR3 sequence is 12 residues long. Assay: immunoSEQ multiplex PCR; the TCRdb copy retains only in-frame clones and omits some. The sample shows approximately 210,000 clones, around 80% of them seen only once. The sequence derives from a human donor in a cohort sampled during active COVID-19. The chain has TRBV7-9 and TRBJ2-7; D unclear. The specimen sequenced was peripheral blood. CDR3 in DNA: TGTGCCAGCCTTATAGCCTACTACGAGCAGTACTTC. It yields the protein CASLIAYYEQYF. The full variable domain, completed using reference TRBV7-9 and TRBJ2-7, is DTGVSQNPRHKITKRGQNVTFRCDPISEHNRLYWYRQTLGQGPEFLTYFQNEAQLEKSRLLSDRFSAERPKGSFSTLEIQRTEQGDSAMYLCASLIAYYEQYFGPGTRLTVT.